The entry below gives a single TCR beta chain sequence along with its context. Survey-level TCR beta sequencing used the immunoSEQ assay. TCRdb's copy holds only in-frame clones and misses some; the assay was immunoSEQ multiplex PCR. The repertoire includes tens of thousands of clones, approximately 92% of them detected once, and around 4.5% sits in the top ten. The CDR3 spans 18 residues. Germline CDR1 is MDHEN and CDR2 is SYDVKM. V shed 5 bases and J shed 0 bases, with 23 bases lying between them. The genes are TRBV28 and TRBJ2-7, with D perhaps given as TRBD1 or TRBD2 (5 bases each). The clonotype comes from a man aged 35 to 55 with rheumatoid arthritis. Sequenced input: PBMCs. The CDR3 reads CASSGLEVWQDSSYEQYF. CDR3 nucleotide sequence: TGTGCCAGCAGTGGCCTGGAGGTTTGGCAAGACAGCTCCTACGAGCAGTACTTC.